Described below is a single TCR beta chain sequence and its context. Germline trimming cut 1 base from V and 1 base from J; bases unmatched to any gene: 2. The germline gives CDR1 SSHAT, CDR2 FNYEAQ (reference sequence). CDR3 length: 15 residues. These data originate in a study of PD-L1 blockade in urothelial cancer. Across the whole study: Atezolizumab was started by patients in the mid-2010s at 1,200 mg intravenously every 3 weeks. Timepoints chosen for blood analysis were 3 weeks (second dose) and 6 weeks after treatment start. Bladder-origin urothelial cancer in males described about 85% of the roughly 29 patients. T cells were recovered from blood samples at a median of around 140,000.

Generated by immunoSEQ multiplex PCR, the TCRdb table keeps only in-frame clones and is missing some. The table lists 45,000 to 50,000 clones, about 91% of them singletons. J is TRBJ2-3 and V is TRBV7-7, with 7 bases aligning to TRBD2. This clonotype originated in a man older than 75 with urothelial cancer. This specimen consisted of PBMCs, obtained around atezolizumab (anti-PD-L1) treatment. CDR3 amino acids: CASSLGLAGTDTQYF. In nucleotides, the CDR3 is TGTGCCAGCAGCTTAGGTCTAGCGGGCACAGATACGCAGTATTTT.